A selection of T cell receptor beta chains follows, all from one sample in a study of blood T cells in healthy people across ages. TCRdb independently ran MiXCR on the 5' RACE reads; one entry per CDR3 protein. The sample yields more than 1 million distinct CDR3 sequences, around 45% seen once. The sample was blood. Every receptor here comes from an older woman in good health. Each CDR3 is given with its conserved first and last residue. D genes are given only for firm matches. Expanded clones are given a class, and other clones once, few, many or no size at all.

size	V	D	length	J	CDR3	DNA
few	TRBV29-1	.	16	TRBJ2-7	CSVERPGTKSSYEQYF	TGCAGCGTTGAAAGACCTGGAACAAAGAGCTCCTACGAGCAGTACTTC
.	TRBV3-1	.	13	TRBJ2-7	CASSQVIQYEQYF	TGTGCCAGCAGCCAAGTGATCCAATACGAGCAGTACTTC
few	TRBV6-2/TRBV6-3	.	15	TRBJ2-5	CASSYGTANQETQYF	TGTGCCAGCAGTTACGGGACGGCCAACCAAGAGACCCAGTACTTC
once	TRBV10-3	TRBD1	16	TRBJ2-1	CAISNPRQGAIYEQFF	TGTGCCATCTCTAATCCCCGGCAGGGGGCTATTTATGAGCAGTTCTTC
.	TRBV7-2	TRBD2	15	TRBJ2-1	CASSSIAGGTCEQFF	TGTGCCAGCAGCTCAATAGCGGGAGGGACCTGTGAGCAGTTCTTC
.	TRBV5-6	.	14	TRBJ1-2	CASSRRGLDYGYTF	TGTGCCAGCAGCCGTCGAGGCTTGGACTATGGCTACACCTTC
.	TRBV6-5	.	15	TRBJ2-3	CASSYKPSPADTQYF	TGTGCCAGCAGTTACAAACCGTCCCCCGCAGATACGCAGTATTTT
.	TRBV28	.	12	TRBJ2-7	CASSLTQREQYF	TGTGCCAGCAGTTTAACCCAGCGCGAGCAGTACTTC
few	TRBV7-2	.	13	TRBJ2-7	CASSLRIIYEQYF	TGTGCCAGCAGCTTGAGGATAATCTACGAGCAGTACTTC
.	TRBV20-1	.	12	TRBJ2-1	CSASGISETQFF	TGCAGTGCTAGCGGGATATCCGAGACCCAGTTCTTC
.	TRBV7-9	.	19	TRBJ2-2	CASSLAHLQGRMNTGELFF	TGTGCCAGCAGCTTAGCGCATCTTCAGGGAAGAATGAACACCGGGGAGCTGTTTTTT
few	TRBV12-3/TRBV12-4	TRBD1	14	TRBJ2-5	CASSLRGQEETQYF	TGTGCCAGCAGTTTGCGGGGACAGGAAGAGACCCAGTACTTC
.	TRBV28	.	16	TRBJ2-4	CASSLSGTLAKNIQYF	TGTGCCAGCAGCCTTTCAGGGACCCTAGCCAAAAACATTCAGTACTTC